This TCR beta chain stems from a study of T cells in Graves' hyperthyroidism and ophthalmopathy. The source material, RNA transcripts, was used to amplify TCR beta CDR3 regions. HTBI primers were employed in a first-round RT-PCR of the TCR CDR3. Via MiXCR, TCRdb re-called the multiplex PCR reads, giving one row per CDR3 protein. Seen here are around 500,000 distinct CDR3 sequences, roughly 14% observed once, and the top ten hold 15% to 20%. Based on clinical symptoms, serum thyroxine and TRAb, thyroid ultrasound and orbital computed tomography, diagnoses were reached. This clonotype came up many times. The junction had 9 bases not matched to a gene; V was cut back by 4 bases and J by 6 bases. The CDR3 runs to 16 residues. Looked up from germline, CDR1 is LGHDT and CDR2 is YNNKEL (reference sequence).

Sequenced input: blood. The source of this sequence is a woman between 18 and 29 years old with Graves' hyperthyroidism. The rearrangement uses TRBV3-1 and TRBJ2-3, with TRBD2 matching 11 bases. The CDR3 here is CASSRHRLAGRDTQYF. The CDR3 nucleotides are TGTGCCAGCAGCCGACATCGACTAGCGGGACGGGATACGCAGTATTTT.